Listed below are T cell receptor beta chains from one sample, sequenced in a study of T cell changes during pregnancy in multiple sclerosis. Data came from immunoSEQ multiplex PCR; TCRdb stores just in-frame clones and leaves some out. Of 15,000 to 20,000 clones listed, approximately 88% are singletons. Sequences were derived from CD8+ T cells from peripheral blood mononuclear cells, sampled after pregnancy. The receptors originated from a female donor in good health, enrolled as a control in a pregnancy study. Both conserved end residues are part of each CDR3. The order of the fields is J gene, clone size, D gene, V gene, CDR3 protein, CDR3 DNA. The D gene is left open where the match is weak. The size field is filled for only some rows; it gives once, few, many or a size class.

J gene: TRBJ2-5
clone size: NA
D gene: NA
V gene: TRBV5-6
CDR3 protein: CASSLAGQGYRKTQYF
CDR3 DNA: TGTGCCAGCAGCTTGGCCGGGCAGGGTTATAGGAAGACCCAGTACTTC

J gene: TRBJ1-1
clone size: NA
D gene: NA
V gene: TRBV5-4
CDR3 protein: CASSLYREGNTEAFF
CDR3 DNA: TGTGCCAGCAGCCTCTACAGGGAGGGGAACACTGAAGCTTTCTTT

J gene: TRBJ1-5
clone size: NA
D gene: NA
V gene: TRBV27
CDR3 protein: CASSWGEDQPQHF
CDR3 DNA: TGTGCCAGCAGTTGGGGGGAGGATCAGCCCCAGCATTTT

J gene: TRBJ2-3
clone size: few
D gene: TRBD2
V gene: TRBV6-4
CDR3 protein: CASSERGGTDTQYF
CDR3 DNA: TGTGCCAGCAGTGAGCGGGGGGGCACAGATACGCAGTATTTT

J gene: TRBJ1-2
clone size: NA
D gene: TRBD1
V gene: TRBV4-1
CDR3 protein: CASSQEGTGGDYGYTF
CDR3 DNA: TGCGCCAGCAGCCAAGAGGGGACAGGAGGAGACTATGGCTACACCTTC

J gene: TRBJ1-2
clone size: NA
D gene: TRBD1
V gene: TRBV29-1
CDR3 protein: CSVDRDRGTYGYTF
CDR3 DNA: TGCAGCGTTGACAGGGACAGGGGGACCTATGGCTACACCTTC

J gene: TRBJ2-7
clone size: NA
D gene: TRBD2
V gene: TRBV27
CDR3 protein: CASSMGLAVYEQYF
CDR3 DNA: TGTGCCAGCAGCATGGGACTAGCGGTATACGAGCAGTACTTC

J gene: TRBJ2-7
clone size: NA
D gene: NA
V gene: TRBV2
CDR3 protein: CASSDRGSSYEQYF
CDR3 DNA: TGTGCCAGCAGTGACCGGGGGAGCTCCTACGAGCAGTACTTC

J gene: TRBJ2-3
clone size: NA
D gene: NA
V gene: TRBV6-4
CDR3 protein: CASSDSKGQGSTDTQYF
CDR3 DNA: TGTGCCAGCAGTGACTCGAAGGGCCAGGGGAGCACAGATACGCAGTATTTT

J gene: TRBJ2-3
clone size: NA
D gene: NA
V gene: TRBV5-1
CDR3 protein: CASSLRTQGTDTQYF
CDR3 DNA: TGCGCCAGCAGCTTGAGGACTCAAGGCACAGATACGCAGTATTTT

J gene: TRBJ1-1
clone size: NA
D gene: NA
V gene: TRBV5-6
CDR3 protein: CASSLVVSTEAFF
CDR3 DNA: TGTGCCAGCAGCTTGGTGGTGAGCACTGAAGCTTTCTTT

J gene: TRBJ1-5
clone size: NA
D gene: NA
V gene: TRBV19
CDR3 protein: CASSIRDYNQPQHF
CDR3 DNA: TGTGCCAGTAGTATCCGGGACTATAATCAGCCCCAGCATTTT

J gene: TRBJ2-5
clone size: NA
D gene: NA
V gene: TRBV5-8
CDR3 protein: CASFEIGEPRKTQYF
CDR3 DNA: TGTGCCAGCTTTGAGATCGGGGAACCCCGGAAGACCCAGTACTTC

J gene: TRBJ2-7
clone size: NA
D gene: TRBD2
V gene: TRBV27
CDR3 protein: CASSLIGLAGEHEQYF
CDR3 DNA: TGTGCCAGCAGTTTAATTGGACTAGCGGGGGAACACGAGCAGTACTTC

J gene: TRBJ2-7
clone size: NA
D gene: TRBD2
V gene: TRBV9
CDR3 protein: CASSVGRREGIYEQYF
CDR3 DNA: TGTGCCAGCAGCGTAGGTCGGCGGGAGGGCATCTACGAGCAGTACTTC

J gene: TRBJ1-2
clone size: NA
D gene: TRBD1
V gene: TRBV6-5
CDR3 protein: CASSRTGNYGYTF
CDR3 DNA: TGTGCCAGCAGTAGGACAGGGAACTATGGCTACACCTTC

J gene: TRBJ2-1
clone size: NA
D gene: NA
V gene: TRBV7-8
CDR3 protein: CASSITGTYNEQFF
CDR3 DNA: TGTGCCAGCAGCATCACCGGGACCTACAATGAGCAGTTCTTC

J gene: TRBJ1-6
clone size: NA
D gene: NA
V gene: TRBV14
CDR3 protein: CASSQVNSPLHF
CDR3 DNA: TGTGCCAGCAGCCAAGTAAATTCACCCCTCCACTTT

J gene: TRBJ2-1
clone size: once
D gene: NA
V gene: TRBV4-3
CDR3 protein: CASSPQPTGYNEQFF
CDR3 DNA: TGCGCCAGCAGCCCACAGCCTACAGGGTACAATGAGCAGTTCTTC

J gene: TRBJ2-1
clone size: NA
D gene: TRBD2
V gene: TRBV6-5
CDR3 protein: CASSRLAGAYNEQFF
CDR3 DNA: TGTGCCAGCAGCCGACTAGCGGGGGCCTACAATGAGCAGTTCTTC

J gene: TRBJ1-5
clone size: NA
D gene: NA
V gene: TRBV4-1
CDR3 protein: CASSQEGGAGGNQPQHF
CDR3 DNA: TGCGCCAGCAGCCAAGAGGGGGGGGCAGGCGGGAATCAGCCCCAGCATTTT

J gene: TRBJ2-1
clone size: NA
D gene: NA
V gene: TRBV30
CDR3 protein: CAWVQSSYNEQFF
CDR3 DNA: TGTGCCTGGGTACAAAGTTCCTACAATGAGCAGTTCTTC

J gene: TRBJ2-1
clone size: NA
D gene: TRBD2
V gene: TRBV7-2
CDR3 protein: CASSLPASGGLGNEQFF
CDR3 DNA: TGTGCCAGCAGCTTACCGGCTAGCGGGGGCCTAGGCAATGAGCAGTTCTTC

J gene: TRBJ2-3
clone size: NA
D gene: NA
V gene: TRBV27
CDR3 protein: CASSLRELRGPGDTQYF
CDR3 DNA: TGTGCCAGCAGTTTACGGGAGTTGCGGGGCCCTGGAGATACGCAGTATTTT

J gene: TRBJ2-1
clone size: NA
D gene: NA
V gene: TRBV27
CDR3 protein: CASSAHLSLNNEQFF
CDR3 DNA: TGTGCCAGCAGTGCTCACCTAAGTCTGAACAATGAGCAGTTCTTC

J gene: TRBJ2-1
clone size: NA
D gene: NA
V gene: TRBV10-3
CDR3 protein: CAISESEGGTNEQFF
CDR3 DNA: TGTGCCATCAGTGAGTCTGAGGGGGGGACGAATGAGCAGTTCTTC

J gene: TRBJ1-1
clone size: NA
D gene: TRBD1
V gene: TRBV9
CDR3 protein: CASSATMTGVDTEAFF
CDR3 DNA: TGTGCCAGCAGCGCGACCATGACAGGGGTGGACACTGAAGCTTTCTTT

J gene: TRBJ1-2
clone size: NA
D gene: TRBD1
V gene: TRBV4-3
CDR3 protein: CASSQIYRGNYGYTF
CDR3 DNA: TGCGCCAGCAGCCAAATTTACAGGGGTAACTATGGCTACACCTTC

J gene: TRBJ1-1
clone size: NA
D gene: NA
V gene: TRBV25-1
CDR3 protein: CASRAGVGTEAFF
CDR3 DNA: TGTGCCAGCAGGGCAGGGGTCGGCACTGAAGCTTTCTTT

J gene: TRBJ1-5
clone size: NA
D gene: TRBD1
V gene: TRBV7-3
CDR3 protein: CASSSGDRLGNQPQHF
CDR3 DNA: TGTGCCAGCAGCTCCGGGGACAGGCTGGGAAATCAGCCCCAGCATTTT

J gene: TRBJ1-1
clone size: NA
D gene: NA
V gene: TRBV5-4
CDR3 protein: CATKLGGGANTEAFF
CDR3 DNA: TGTGCCACCAAGCTTGGAGGAGGAGCGAACACTGAAGCTTTCTTT

J gene: TRBJ2-6
clone size: NA
D gene: NA
V gene: TRBV19
CDR3 protein: CASTERQTVAGANVLTF
CDR3 DNA: TGTGCCAGTACCGAGAGACAGACCGTCGCTGGGGCCAACGTCCTGACTTTC

J gene: TRBJ1-4
clone size: NA
D gene: TRBD1
V gene: TRBV9
CDR3 protein: CASSVERTGPAKLFF
CDR3 DNA: TGTGCCAGCAGCGTAGAAAGGACAGGGCCTGCAAAACTGTTTTTT

J gene: TRBJ2-1
clone size: NA
D gene: NA
V gene: TRBV7-3
CDR3 protein: CASSLEGPPAGEQFF
CDR3 DNA: TGTGCCAGCAGCCTCGAAGGGCCTCCGGCGGGTGAGCAGTTCTTC

J gene: TRBJ1-1
clone size: NA
D gene: NA
V gene: TRBV30
CDR3 protein: CAWRAGNTEAFF
CDR3 DNA: TGTGCCTGGAGAGCAGGGAACACTGAAGCTTTCTTT

J gene: TRBJ2-1
clone size: NA
D gene: TRBD2
V gene: TRBV7-2
CDR3 protein: CASSSGLAGGLSEQFF
CDR3 DNA: TGTGCCAGCAGCTCCGGACTAGCGGGGGGCCTTAGTGAGCAGTTCTTC

J gene: TRBJ2-1
clone size: NA
D gene: TRBD2
V gene: TRBV25-1
CDR3 protein: CASSDTLADNNEQFF
CDR3 DNA: TGTGCCAGCAGTGATACCCTAGCGGATAACAATGAGCAGTTCTTC

J gene: TRBJ1-2
clone size: NA
D gene: TRBD1
V gene: TRBV4-2
CDR3 protein: CASSYSGGSSGYTF
CDR3 DNA: TGTGCCAGCAGCTACTCAGGGGGCTCCTCTGGCTACACCTTC

J gene: TRBJ1-2
clone size: NA
D gene: NA
V gene: TRBV7-9
CDR3 protein: CASIFPPETAYGYTF
CDR3 DNA: TGTGCCAGCATCTTCCCCCCAGAGACAGCCTATGGCTACACCTTC

J gene: TRBJ1-2
clone size: NA
D gene: NA
V gene: TRBV5-6
CDR3 protein: CASSLGRKNGYTF
CDR3 DNA: TGTGCCAGCAGCTTGGGCAGGAAAAATGGCTACACCTTC

J gene: TRBJ2-1
clone size: NA
D gene: NA
V gene: TRBV7-9
CDR3 protein: CASSLGGTGRQFF
CDR3 DNA: TGTGCCAGCAGCTTGGGCGGGACGGGTCGGCAGTTCTTC

J gene: TRBJ1-1
clone size: NA
D gene: NA
V gene: TRBV5-4
CDR3 protein: CASSPGHPTNTEAFF
CDR3 DNA: TGTGCCAGCAGCCCTGGACATCCTACGAACACTGAAGCTTTCTTT

J gene: TRBJ2-1
clone size: few
D gene: TRBD2
V gene: TRBV7-9
CDR3 protein: CASSIRGDSYNEQFF
CDR3 DNA: TGTGCCAGCAGCATTCGGGGGGACTCCTACAATGAGCAGTTCTTC

J gene: TRBJ1-2
clone size: NA
D gene: TRBD1
V gene: TRBV18
CDR3 protein: CASSPPGQGYGYTF
CDR3 DNA: TGTGCCAGCTCACCTCCGGGACAGGGCTATGGCTACACCTTC

J gene: TRBJ1-2
clone size: NA
D gene: NA
V gene: TRBV6-5
CDR3 protein: CASSYGAGATPYGYTF
CDR3 DNA: TGTGCCAGCAGTTACGGGGCAGGGGCAACTCCTTATGGCTACACCTTC

J gene: TRBJ2-2
clone size: NA
D gene: TRBD2
V gene: TRBV6-1
CDR3 protein: CASSALAGSTGELFF
CDR3 DNA: TGTGCCAGCAGTGCTCTAGCGGGCAGTACCGGGGAGCTGTTTTTT

J gene: TRBJ2-1
clone size: NA
D gene: NA
V gene: TRBV7-9
CDR3 protein: CASTLLRTAPFTYNEQFF
CDR3 DNA: TGTGCCAGCACCCTACTCCGGACAGCCCCATTCACCTACAATGAGCAGTTCTTC

J gene: TRBJ1-1
clone size: NA
D gene: NA
V gene: TRBV30
CDR3 protein: CAWSFLNTEAFF
CDR3 DNA: TGTGCCTGGAGTTTCTTGAACACTGAAGCTTTCTTT

J gene: TRBJ2-1
clone size: once
D gene: TRBD1
V gene: TRBV27
CDR3 protein: CASSQTGIREEQFF
CDR3 DNA: TGTGCCAGCAGCCAGACAGGGATCAGGGAAGAGCAGTTCTTC

J gene: TRBJ2-1
clone size: NA
D gene: TRBD2
V gene: TRBV13
CDR3 protein: CASSLGIAGNNEQFF
CDR3 DNA: TGTGCCAGCAGCTTAGGCATAGCGGGGAACAATGAGCAGTTCTTC

J gene: TRBJ2-7
clone size: NA
D gene: TRBD2
V gene: TRBV13
CDR3 protein: CASSLKGSLAGGDEQYF
CDR3 DNA: TGTGCCAGCAGCTTAAAGGGGTCACTAGCGGGGGGGGATGAGCAGTACTTC

J gene: TRBJ2-1
clone size: once
D gene: TRBD1
V gene: TRBV27
CDR3 protein: CASSLSIGGSTNEQFF
CDR3 DNA: TGTGCCAGCAGTTTATCGATAGGGGGCTCCACGAATGAGCAGTTCTTC